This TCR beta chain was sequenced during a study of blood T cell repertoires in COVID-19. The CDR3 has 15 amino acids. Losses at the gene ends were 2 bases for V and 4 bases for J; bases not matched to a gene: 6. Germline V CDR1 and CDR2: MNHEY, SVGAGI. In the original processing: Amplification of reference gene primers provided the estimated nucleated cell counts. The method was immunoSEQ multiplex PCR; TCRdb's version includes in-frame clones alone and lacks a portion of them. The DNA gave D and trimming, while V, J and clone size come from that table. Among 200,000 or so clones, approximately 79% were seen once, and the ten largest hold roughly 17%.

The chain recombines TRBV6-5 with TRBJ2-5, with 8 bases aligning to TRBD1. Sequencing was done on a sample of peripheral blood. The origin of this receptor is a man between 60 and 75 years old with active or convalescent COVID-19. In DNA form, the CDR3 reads TGTGCCAGCAGTTACGTACAGGGGGTGGGAGAGACCCAGTACTTC. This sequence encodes CASSYVQGVGETQYF.